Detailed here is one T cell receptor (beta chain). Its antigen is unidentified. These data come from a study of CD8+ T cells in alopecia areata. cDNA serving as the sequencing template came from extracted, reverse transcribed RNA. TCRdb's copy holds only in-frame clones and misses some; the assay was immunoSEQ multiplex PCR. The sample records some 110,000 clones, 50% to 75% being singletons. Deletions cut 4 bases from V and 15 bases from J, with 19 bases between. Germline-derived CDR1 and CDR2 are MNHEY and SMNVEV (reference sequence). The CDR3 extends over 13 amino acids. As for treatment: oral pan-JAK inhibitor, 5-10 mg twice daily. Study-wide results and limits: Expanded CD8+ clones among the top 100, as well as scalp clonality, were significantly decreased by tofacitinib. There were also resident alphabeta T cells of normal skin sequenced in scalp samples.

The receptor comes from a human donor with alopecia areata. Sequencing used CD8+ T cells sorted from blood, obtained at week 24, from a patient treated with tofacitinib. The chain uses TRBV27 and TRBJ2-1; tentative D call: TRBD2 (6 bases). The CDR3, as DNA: TGTGCCAGCAGTTCCCCCGGCGGGGTAGGGTGGTTCTTC. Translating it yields CASSSPGGVGWFF.